The entry that follows covers one TCR beta chain sequence. Its antigen target is currently unknown. There are no base qualities to consult, and no much larger clone falls within one base. Sequencer: Illumina NovaSeq 6000. TCRalpha and TCRbeta cDNA libraries were constructed by 5'RACE with constant-segment primers, with sample barcodes and unique molecular identifiers being introduced. Trizol reagent was used to extract RNA from every sample. Amplification of the libraries took two PCR steps, and the second step added a second sample barcode plus Illumina TruSeq adapters. Sequencing of the libraries was done on an Illumina NovaSeq, producing 2 x 150 bp paired-end reads. In the source study's methods: The reads were demultiplexed and collapsed into UMI-guided consensus sequences using migec v1.2.7. Using mixcr v2.1.11, UMI consensuses were aligned to TRA and TRB V and J templates and then assembled into clonotypes. Expanded or contracted clonotypes were those called significant by both edgeR and NoisET, with noise models trained on biological replicates. For edgeR calls, the cutoffs were a false discovery rate-adjusted p below 0.01 and a log2 fold-change threshold of 1. PCA with hierarchical clustering of max-normalized trajectories of the 1000 most abundant clonotypes was used as exploratory dynamics analysis. Separately sequenced CD4+ and CD8+ repertoires were used to assign a CD4 or CD8 phenotype to each responding clone. TCRdb's own reprocessing of the public reads used fastp at Q25 and MiXCR and kept productive beta chains. Rows merge per CDR3 protein into single entries with the most common DNA and genes. None of the V and J calls come from the authors' own analysis; TCRdb made them. Recorded for this sample are roughly 310,000 distinct CDR3 sequences; 15% of them occurred a single time. The top ten hold 20% to 25% of the sample.

The data stem from a study of T-cell memory formation after mild COVID-19 (dated by TCRdb to the early 2020s). Context from the whole study: TCR sequence clusters from the two donors were largely donor specific. Two young, previously healthy adult volunteers, one female and one male, were included in the cohort. In two donors, T-cell clones that expanded and contracted after mild COVID-19 were followed by sequencing TCRalpha and TCRbeta repertoires longitudinally.

PBMCs were isolated by Ficoll-Paque density gradient centrifugation. What the research found in general, with its limitations: Only a couple of mild cases were covered by the study, and larger cohorts that include severe cases with pre-infection samples were considered necessary. From day 15 to 85, contracting clones showed balanced CD4/CD8 phenotypes, whereas a second wave of clones that expanded from day 15 to 37 leaned towards CD4+. Whether the second-wave clones peaking on day 37 were SARS-CoV-2 specific was not confirmed. Some responding clones were found in pre-infection memory, which suggests that pre-existing cross-reactive memory T cells took part in the SARS-CoV-2 response. Contracting CD4+ clones turned up mainly in the CM and EM memory subsets, whereas EMRA was where CD8+ clones were enriched.

Reading from cysteine to phenylalanine, the CDR3 counts 16 amino acids. CDR3 DNA only is kept here, 48 bases in frame from base 1. At the junction V is shortened by 3 bases and J by 5 bases, with 20 bases in between. For CDR1 and CDR2, the germline V gene lists SGHRS and YFSETQ. The rearranged segments are TRBV5-1 and TRBJ2-5; TRBD1 could be the D gene, as 5 bases match. Sample: PBMCs or a T cell subset sorted from them (not recorded which). The TCR sequence derives from a young man who had mild COVID-19 (a few samples of this study predate the infection). The sample titles of this study are shuffled in the database, so cell type and time point are left out; the donor was told from shared clones. For the CDR3, the sequence is CASSSATAQGYETQYF. The nucleotide sequence is given as TGCGCCAGCAGCTCCGCGACAGCTCAAGGGTATGAGACCCAGTACTTC.